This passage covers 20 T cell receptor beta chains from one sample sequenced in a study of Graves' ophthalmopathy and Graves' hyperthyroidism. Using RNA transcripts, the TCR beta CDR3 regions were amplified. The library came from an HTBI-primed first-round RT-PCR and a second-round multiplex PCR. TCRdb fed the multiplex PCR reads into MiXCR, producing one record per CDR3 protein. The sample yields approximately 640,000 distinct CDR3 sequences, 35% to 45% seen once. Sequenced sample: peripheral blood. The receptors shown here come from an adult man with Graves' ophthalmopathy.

The chain's CDR3 is CASGLVPDRPNTEAFF. In DNA form, the CDR3 reads TGTGCTAGTGGTTTGGTTCCAGACAGACCGAACACTGAAGCTTTCTTT. The V gene is TRBV12-3 or TRBV12-4, the J gene TRBJ1-1; D is possibly TRBD1 (5 bases). The CDR3 is made up of 16 amino acids.

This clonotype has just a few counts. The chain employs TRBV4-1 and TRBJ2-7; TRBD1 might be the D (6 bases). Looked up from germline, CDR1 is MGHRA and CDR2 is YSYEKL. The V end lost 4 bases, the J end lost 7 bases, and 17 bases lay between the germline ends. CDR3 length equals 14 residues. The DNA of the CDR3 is TGCGCCAGCAGCCTAGGCCAGGGGAGCTGGGAGCAGTACTTC. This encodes CASSLGQGSWEQYF.

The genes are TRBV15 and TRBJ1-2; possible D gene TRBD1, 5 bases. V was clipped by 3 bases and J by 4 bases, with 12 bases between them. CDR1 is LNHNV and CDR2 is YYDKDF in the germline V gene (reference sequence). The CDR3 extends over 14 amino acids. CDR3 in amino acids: CATSSTGQRYGYTF. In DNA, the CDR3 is TGTGCCACCAGCAGCACCGGACAACGCTATGGCTACACCTTC.

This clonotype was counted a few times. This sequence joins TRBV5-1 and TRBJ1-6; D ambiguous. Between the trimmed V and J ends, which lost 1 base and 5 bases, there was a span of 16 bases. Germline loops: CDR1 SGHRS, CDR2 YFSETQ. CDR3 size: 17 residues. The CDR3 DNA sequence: TGCGCCAGCAGCTTGTTTCTGGGTTCCGGAGATAATTCACCCCTCCACTTT. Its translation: CASSLFLGSGDNSPLHF.

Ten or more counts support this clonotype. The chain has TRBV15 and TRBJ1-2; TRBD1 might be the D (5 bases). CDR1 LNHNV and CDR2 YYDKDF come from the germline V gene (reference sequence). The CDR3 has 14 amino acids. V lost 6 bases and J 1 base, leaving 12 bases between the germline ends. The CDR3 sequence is CATSTGTVNYGYTF. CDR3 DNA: TGTGCCACCAGTACCGGGACGGTTAACTATGGCTACACCTTC.

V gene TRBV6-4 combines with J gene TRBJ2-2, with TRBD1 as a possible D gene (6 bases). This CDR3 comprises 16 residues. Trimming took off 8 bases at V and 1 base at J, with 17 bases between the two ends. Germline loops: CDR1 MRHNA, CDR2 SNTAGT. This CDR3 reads CASGESTGLNTGELFF. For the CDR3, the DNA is TGTGCCAGCGGGGAGAGTACAGGGTTGAACACCGGGGAGCTGTTTTTT.

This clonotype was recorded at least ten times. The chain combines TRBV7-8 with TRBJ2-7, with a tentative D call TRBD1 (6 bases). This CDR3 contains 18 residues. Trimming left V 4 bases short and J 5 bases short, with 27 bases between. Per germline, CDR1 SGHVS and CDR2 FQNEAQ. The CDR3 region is CASSWTVGEWLDINEQYF. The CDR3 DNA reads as TGTGCCAGCAGCTGGACAGTGGGAGAGTGGCTGGACATCAACGAGCAGTACTTC. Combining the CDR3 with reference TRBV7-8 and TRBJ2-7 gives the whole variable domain GAGVSQSPRYKVAKRGQDVALRCDPISGHVSLFWYQQALGQGPEFLTYFQNEAQLDKSGLPSDRFFAERPEGSVSTLKIQRTQQEDSAVYLCASSWTVGEWLDINEQYFGPGTRLTVT.

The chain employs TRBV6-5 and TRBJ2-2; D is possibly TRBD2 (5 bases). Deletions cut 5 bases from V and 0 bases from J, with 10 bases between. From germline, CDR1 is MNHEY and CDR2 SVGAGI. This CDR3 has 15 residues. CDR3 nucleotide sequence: TGTGCCAGCAGTAGGAGGCCCTCGAACACCGGGGAGCTGTTTTTT. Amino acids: CASSRRPSNTGELFF.

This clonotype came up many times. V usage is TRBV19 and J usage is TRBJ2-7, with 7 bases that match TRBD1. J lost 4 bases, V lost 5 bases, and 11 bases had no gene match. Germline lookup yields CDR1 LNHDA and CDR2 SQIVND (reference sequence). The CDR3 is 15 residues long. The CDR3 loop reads CASSAQDREPYEQYF. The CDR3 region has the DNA TGTGCCAGTAGTGCCCAAGACAGGGAGCCATACGAGCAGTACTTC.

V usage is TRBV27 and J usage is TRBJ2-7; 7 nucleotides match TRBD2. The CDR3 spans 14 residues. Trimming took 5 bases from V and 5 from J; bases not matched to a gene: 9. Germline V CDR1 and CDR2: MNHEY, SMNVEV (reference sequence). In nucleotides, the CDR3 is TGTGCCAGCAGTCTCACCCCGACTAGCAACGAGCAGTACTTC. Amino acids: CASSLTPTSNEQYF.

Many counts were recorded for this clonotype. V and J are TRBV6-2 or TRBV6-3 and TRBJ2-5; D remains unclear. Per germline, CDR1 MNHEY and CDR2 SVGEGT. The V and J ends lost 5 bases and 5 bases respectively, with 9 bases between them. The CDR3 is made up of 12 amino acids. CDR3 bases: TGTGCCAGCAGTCAAAACGTGGAGACCCAGTACTTC. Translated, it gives CASSQNVETQYF.

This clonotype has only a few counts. CDR3 sequence (DNA): TGTGCCAGCAGTTACCAGGGACAGGGGATTGAGCAGTACTTC. Protein: CASSYQGQGIEQYF. The V and J genes are TRBV6-1 and TRBJ2-7, with 10 bases that match TRBD1. The length of the CDR3 is 14 residues. The V gene end was trimmed by 5 bases and the J gene end by 7 bases; junction bases not matched to a gene: 8. Germline loops: CDR1 MNHNS, CDR2 SASEGT.

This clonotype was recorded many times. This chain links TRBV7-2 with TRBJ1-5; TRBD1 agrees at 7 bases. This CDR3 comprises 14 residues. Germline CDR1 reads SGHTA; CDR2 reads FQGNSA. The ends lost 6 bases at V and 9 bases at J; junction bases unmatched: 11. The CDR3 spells CASRITGEGGPQHF. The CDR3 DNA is TGTGCCAGCAGAATCACAGGGGAGGGTGGGCCCCAGCATTTT.

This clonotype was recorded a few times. The CDR3 here is CASSQDSDSTEAFF. Written as DNA, the CDR3 is TGCGCCAGCAGCCAAGATTCGGATTCCACTGAAGCTTTCTTT. The chain uses TRBV4-1 and TRBJ1-1; D uncertain. V was shortened by 0 bases and J by 4 bases, with 9 bases between the two germline ends. This CDR3 comprises 14 residues. Germline V CDR1 and CDR2: MGHRA, YSYEKL.

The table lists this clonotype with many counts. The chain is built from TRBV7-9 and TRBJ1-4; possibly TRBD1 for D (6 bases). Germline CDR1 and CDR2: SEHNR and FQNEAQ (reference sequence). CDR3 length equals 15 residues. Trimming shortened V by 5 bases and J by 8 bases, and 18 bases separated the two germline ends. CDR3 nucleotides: TGTGCCAGCAGCACGGTCGGGGGGCTAGAAGAAAAACTGTTTTTT. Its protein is CASSTVGGLEEKLFF.

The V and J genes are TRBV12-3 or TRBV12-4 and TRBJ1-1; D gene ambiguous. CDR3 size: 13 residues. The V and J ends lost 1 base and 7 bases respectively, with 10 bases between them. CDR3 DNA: TGTGCCAGCAGTTTAGACGAGGACCTTGAAGCTTTCTTT. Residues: CASSLDEDLEAFF.

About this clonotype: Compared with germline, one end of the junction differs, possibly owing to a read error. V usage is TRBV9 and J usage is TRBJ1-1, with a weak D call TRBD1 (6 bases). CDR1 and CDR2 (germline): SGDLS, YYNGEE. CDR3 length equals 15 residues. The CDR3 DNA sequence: TGTGCCAGCAGCCGACGGGGGGGGGGCAACACTGAAACTTTCTTT. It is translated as CASSRRGGGNTETFF.

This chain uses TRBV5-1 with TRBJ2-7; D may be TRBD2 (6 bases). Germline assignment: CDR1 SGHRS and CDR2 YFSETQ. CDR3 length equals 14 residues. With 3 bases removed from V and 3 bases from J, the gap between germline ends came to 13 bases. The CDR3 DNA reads TGCGCCAGCAGCTCCACCGGGAGAGACTACGAGCAGTACTTC. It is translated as CASSSTGRDYEQYF.

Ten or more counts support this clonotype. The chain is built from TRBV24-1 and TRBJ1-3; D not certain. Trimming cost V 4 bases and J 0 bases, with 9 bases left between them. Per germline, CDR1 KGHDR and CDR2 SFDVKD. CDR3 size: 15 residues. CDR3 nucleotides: TGTGCCACCAGTGAAAGAGTGAGCTCTGGAAACACCATATATTTT. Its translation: CATSERVSSGNTIYF.

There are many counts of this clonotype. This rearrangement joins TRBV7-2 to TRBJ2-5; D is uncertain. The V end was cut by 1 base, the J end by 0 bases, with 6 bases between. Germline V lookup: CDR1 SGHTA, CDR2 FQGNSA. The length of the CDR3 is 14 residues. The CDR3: CASSLGSNQETQYF. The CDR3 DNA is TGTGCCAGCAGCTTAGGCAGTAACCAAGAGACCCAGTACTTC.